The 23 T cell receptor beta chains reported below all come from one sample, sequenced in a study of cytomegalovirus exposure and HLA in healthy donors. The study ran its PCR with 60 Vbeta and 13 Jbeta primers. Method: immunoSEQ multiplex PCR; TCRdb's copy keeps in-frame clones and lacks some. In the table there are 100,000 to 150,000 clones, approximately 77% of which are singletons. The specimen was PBMCs. These receptors all stem from a man aged 18 to 29 in good health and CMV-seronegative.

This sequence joins TRBV5-1 and TRBJ1-2; D unresolved. CDR1 SGHRS and CDR2 YFSETQ come from the germline V gene. This CDR3 contains 13 residues. V was trimmed by 4 bases and J by 3 bases, leaving 10 bases between them. The CDR3 DNA reads TGCGCCAGCAGCGCTACAGTGCACTATGGCTACACCTTC. This encodes CASSATVHYGYTF.

The chain combines TRBV7-2 with TRBJ2-3; 10 bases line up with TRBD2. This CDR3 has 13 residues. The ends lost 2 bases at V and 12 bases at J; junction bases unmatched: 5. CDR1 SGHTA and CDR2 FQGNSA come from the germline V gene. CDR3 loop: CASSLTLAGPQYF. The CDR3, as DNA: TGTGCCAGCAGCTTAACACTAGCGGGGCCCCAGTATTTT.

This clone was picked up a small number of times. The V gene is TRBV7-2, the J gene TRBJ1-5; D possibly corresponds to TRBD1 (5 bases). The V end lost 1 base, the J end lost 8 bases, and 15 bases lay between the germline ends. CDR3 length equals 15 residues. Germline loops: CDR1 SGHTA, CDR2 FQGNSA. The CDR3 loop is CASSLVGRGREPQHF. The CDR3 DNA reads TGTGCCAGCAGCTTAGTAGGTAGGGGTCGGGAGCCCCAGCATTTT.

This CDR3 reads CASSDRGAWGNTEAFF. The CDR3 region has the DNA TGTGCCAGTAGCGACAGGGGCGCTTGGGGGAACACTGAAGCTTTCTTT. The J gene is TRBJ1-1, the V gene TRBV19; TRBD1 matches 8 bases. The junction had 10 bases not matched to a gene; V was cut back by 6 bases and J by 1 base. Germline assignment: CDR1 LNHDA and CDR2 SQIVND (reference sequence). This CDR3 comprises 16 residues.

This chain uses TRBV6-5 with TRBJ1-1; no reliable D call. CDR1 and CDR2 from the germline V gene are MNHEY and SVGAGI. The CDR3 extends over 14 amino acids. Trimming stripped 6 bases from V and 4 bases from J, with 15 bases between. The CDR3 loop is CASSVLPRGTEAFF. CDR3 nucleotide sequence: TGTGCCAGCAGCGTCCTACCCCGGGGCACTGAAGCTTTCTTT.

V usage is TRBV6-1 and J usage is TRBJ2-2, with 7 bases identical to TRBD1. V trimming: 6 bases; J trimming: 7 bases; junction bases outside the gene matches: 11. The length of the CDR3 is 15 residues. Germline V CDR1 and CDR2: MNHNS, SASEGT. The CDR3 region is CASRVATGVGGELFF. For the CDR3, the DNA is TGTGCCAGCAGGGTTGCTACAGGGGTGGGCGGGGAGCTGTTTTTT.

This clone turned up a few times. The V and J genes are TRBV9 and TRBJ2-3, with a tentative D call TRBD1 (6 bases). The germline gives CDR1 SGDLS, CDR2 YYNGEE. Trimming stripped 3 bases from V and 1 base from J, with 12 bases between. The CDR3 is made up of 15 amino acids. This CDR3 reads CASSGGTHRTDTQYF. The CDR3 DNA is TGTGCCAGCAGCGGAGGGACACATCGCACAGATACGCAGTATTTT.

The V call is TRBV28, the J call TRBJ2-6; 10 nucleotides agree with TRBD1. Per germline, CDR1 MDHEN and CDR2 SYDVKM. With 11 bases clipped from V and 2 bases from J, the junction kept 6 bases outside the gene matches. CDR3 length: 15 amino acids. The CDR3 DNA follows: TGTGCCTGCACGACAGGGGGCGCTGGGGCCAACGTCCTGACTTTC. Translated: CACTTGGAGANVLTF.

The chain links TRBV19 to TRBJ2-3; D gene uncertain. The CDR3 totals 12 residues. Trimming cost V 7 bases and J 0 bases, with 5 bases left between them. Germline loops: CDR1 LNHDA, CDR2 SQIVND (reference sequence). CDR3 region: CASMASTDTQYF. In DNA, the CDR3 is TGTGCCAGTATGGCCAGCACAGATACGCAGTATTTT.

The chain combines TRBV5-4 with TRBJ1-1, with 7 bases aligning to TRBD1. The germline CDR1 and CDR2 sequences are SGHNT and YYREEE (reference sequence). Unmatched junction bases numbered 2, after V lost 3 bases and J lost 3 bases. CDR3 length: 13 amino acids. The CDR3 protein is CASSSDRDTEAFF. As DNA, the CDR3 is TGTGCCAGCAGCTCAGACAGGGACACTGAAGCTTTCTTT.

The CDR3 region has the DNA TGCAGCGGTGTCGATGGGGAGGAGAACACCGGGGAGCTGTTTTTT. Its protein is CSGVDGEENTGELFF. This chain uses TRBV29-1 with TRBJ2-2; maybe TRBD2 (6 bases). This CDR3 comprises 15 residues. Between the trimmed V and J ends, which lost 7 bases and 1 base, there was a span of 16 bases. Per germline, CDR1 SQVTM and CDR2 ANQGSEA.

The chain joins TRBV19 to TRBJ2-3; D call uncertain. The CDR3 length is 14 residues. The V end was cut by 6 bases, the J end by 0 bases, with 10 bases between. CDR1 LNHDA and CDR2 SQIVND come from the germline V gene (reference sequence). The CDR3 is CASSRLASTDTQYF. As DNA, the CDR3 is TGTGCCAGTAGCAGATTAGCTAGCACAGATACGCAGTATTTT. Based on the CDR3 plus reference TRBV19 and TRBJ2-3, the full variable domain is DGGITQSPKYLFRKEGQNVTLSCEQNLNHDAMYWYRQDPGQGLRLIYYSQIVNDFQKGDIAEGYSVSREKKESFPLTVTSAQKNPTAFYLCASSRLASTDTQYFGPGTRLTVL.

J is TRBJ2-1 and V is TRBV7-3; 8 nucleotides match TRBD2. With V trimmed by 2 bases and J by 5 bases, 14 bases remained unmatched. In germline, CDR1 is SGHTA, CDR2 FQGTGA. This CDR3 spans 18 amino acids. The CDR3 here is CASSLGLGIGGADNEQFF. In DNA form, the CDR3 reads TGTGCCAGCAGCTTAGGCCTGGGGATCGGGGGGGCTGACAATGAGCAGTTCTTC.

The chain uses TRBV5-6 and TRBJ2-7; 10 bases agree with TRBD1. There are 15 residues in the CDR3. V trimming: 4 bases; J trimming: 3 bases; junction bases outside the gene matches: 7. Germline-derived CDR1 and CDR2 are SGHDT and YYEEEE. The CDR3: CASSQGTGDYYEQYF. The CDR3 coding sequence is TGTGCCAGCAGCCAAGGGACAGGGGATTACTACGAGCAGTACTTC.

This chain links TRBV5-5 with TRBJ1-4; D remains ambiguous. Deletions cut 4 bases from V and 8 bases from J, with 12 bases between. Germline values: CDR1 SGHKS, CDR2 YYEKEE (reference sequence). The CDR3 spans 13 residues. This CDR3 is CASSPVNREKLFF. The CDR3 nucleotides read TGTGCCAGCAGCCCCGTTAATCGGGAAAAACTGTTTTTT. Complete variable domain (other parts from reference TRBV5-5 and TRBJ1-4): DAGVTQSPTHLIKTRGQQVTLRCSPISGHKSVSWYQQVLGQGPQFIFQYYEKEERGRGNFPDRFSARQFPNYSSELNVNALLLGDSALYLCASSPVNREKLFFGSGTQLSVL.

The chain links TRBV19 to TRBJ2-2; TRBD2 aligns across 10 bases. Germline V gene data show CDR1 as LNHDA and CDR2 as SQIVND (reference sequence). Trimming at V came to 8 bases and at J to 8 bases, leaving 17 bases not matched to a gene. This CDR3 has 17 residues. DNA of the CDR3: TGTGCCAGTTCCTCCCCCCGGACTAGCGGCCCGTCGGGGGAGCTGTTTTTT. It codes for CASSSPRTSGPSGELFF. Looking up the rest from reference TRBV19 and TRBJ2-2 gives the full variable domain: DGGITQSPKYLFRKEGQNVTLSCEQNLNHDAMYWYRQDPGQGLRLIYYSQIVNDFQKGDIAEGYSVSREKKESFPLTVTSAQKNPTAFYLCASSSPRTSGPSGELFFGEGSRLTVL.

The chain joins TRBV5-1 to TRBJ2-5, with TRBD1 matching over 9 bases. Germline V gene sequence: CDR1 SGHRS, CDR2 YFSETQ. This CDR3 has 13 amino acids. The J segment lost 2 bases and the V segment lost 4 bases, leaving 0 bases of the junction unmatched. The CDR3 nucleotides read TGCGCCAGCAGCGGGACAGGGCAAGAGACCCAGTACTTC. This gives the protein CASSGTGQETQYF.

The genes are TRBV5-1 and TRBJ1-1; 7 nucleotides line up with TRBD1. The V and J ends lost 0 bases and 1 base, in that order; junction bases with no gene match: 9. The CDR3 loop spans 17 amino acids. Germline CDR1 and CDR2: SGHRS and YFSETQ. CDR3: CASSLVGQQVWNTEAFF. The CDR3 DNA is TGCGCCAGCAGCTTGGTGGGACAGCAAGTTTGGAACACTGAAGCTTTCTTT. The variable domain in full, completed from reference TRBV5-1 and TRBJ1-1, reads KAGVTQTPRYLIKTRGQQVTLSCSPISGHRSVSWYQQTPGQGLQFLFEYFSETQRNKGNFPGRFSGRQFSNSRSEMNVSTLELGDSALYLCASSLVGQQVWNTEAFFGQGTRLTVV.

This chain connects TRBV5-1 to TRBJ1-1; no clear D. The length of the CDR3 is 15 residues. CDR1 and CDR2 (germline): SGHRS, YFSETQ. With 3 bases removed from V and 0 bases from J, the gap between germline ends came to 12 bases. The CDR3 sequence is CASSYQVGVNTEAFF. The CDR3 DNA follows: TGCGCCAGCAGCTACCAAGTCGGGGTGAACACTGAAGCTTTCTTT.

This clone appeared a single time. At one of its ends the junction is not consistent with the germline gene, which may arise from a read error. The rearrangement uses TRBV11-1 and TRBJ2-1, with 7 bases matching TRBD2. The V gene's germline CDR1 is SGHAT and CDR2 FQDESV (reference sequence). This CDR3 is built from 14 residues. The CDR3 sequence is CASSSQEGRDEQFF. CDR3 in DNA: TGTGCCAGCAGCTCGCAGGAGGGGAGGGATGAACAGTTCTTC.

This chain uses TRBV2 with TRBJ2-2, with TRBD1 matching over 10 bases. The CDR3 spans 15 residues. V gave up 5 bases and J gave up 5 bases; unmatched junction bases: 5. Germline lookup yields CDR1 SNHLY and CDR2 FYNNEI. For the CDR3, the DNA is TGTGCCAGCAGTTTTGACAGGGGGCGGACCGGGGAGCTGTTTTTT. Translated: CASSFDRGRTGELFF.

In its sample, this clone was seen a few times. The CDR3 DNA reads as TGTGCTAGTGGTTTTGAGGGCTCCCAGGTCTATGGCTACACCTTC. Encoded protein: CASGFEGSQVYGYTF. The chain is built from TRBV12-5 and TRBJ1-2; D is unresolved. From germline, CDR1 is LGHNT and CDR2 FRNRAP. The V and J ends lost 3 bases and 4 bases respectively, with 15 bases between them. This CDR3 has 15 residues.

V is TRBV6-6 and J is TRBJ2-3, with 13 bases aligning to TRBD2. The CDR3 runs 16 residues. CDR1 and CDR2 from the germline V gene are MNHNY and SVGAGI (reference sequence). V lost 5 bases to trimming and J lost 2 bases; unmatched junction nucleotides: 4. In DNA, the CDR3 is TGTGCCAGCAGTCCCGGACTAGCGGGAGTCACAGATACGCAGTATTTT. This encodes CASSPGLAGVTDTQYF.